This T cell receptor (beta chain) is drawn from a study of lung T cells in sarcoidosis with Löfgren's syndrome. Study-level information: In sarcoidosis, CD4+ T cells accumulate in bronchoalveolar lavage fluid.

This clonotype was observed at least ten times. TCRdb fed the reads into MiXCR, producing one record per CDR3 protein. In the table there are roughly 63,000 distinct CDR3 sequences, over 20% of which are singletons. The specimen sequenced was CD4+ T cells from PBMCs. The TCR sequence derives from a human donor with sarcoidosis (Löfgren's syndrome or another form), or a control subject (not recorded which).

Written as DNA, the CDR3 is TGTGCCAGCAGTTTAGGAGGAAGTGAAAAACTGTTTTTT. Residues: CASSLGGSEKLFF. This rearrangement joins TRBV28 to TRBJ1-4; D gene unclear. This CDR3 comprises 13 residues. CDR1 and CDR2 (germline): MDHEN, SYDVKM. The V end was cut by 2 bases, the J end by 7 bases, with 8 bases between.